These 26 T cell receptor beta chains originate from one sample sequenced in a study of blood T cells in healthy people across ages. A second about 7 to 11 cycle PCR used barcoded and J-beta primers. A single record per CDR3 protein comes from TCRdb applying MiXCR to the 5' RACE reads. The sample lists hundreds of thousands of distinct CDR3 sequences, roughly 64% seen once, with about 20% in the top ten. The sequenced sample was blood. The receptors here all came from a man under 40 in good health.

The V gene is TRBV4-3, the J gene TRBJ2-7; the match to TRBD1 covers 8 bases. The CDR3 consists of 16 residues. CDR1 LGHNA and CDR2 YSLEER come from the germline V gene. Germline trimming cut 0 bases from V and 6 bases from J; bases unmatched to any gene: 10. The CDR3 sequence is CASSQDRDRTPCEQYF. For the CDR3, the DNA is TGCGCCAGCAGCCAAGATCGGGACAGGACCCCATGCGAGCAGTACTTC.

The chain joins TRBV20-1 to TRBJ2-7, with 13 bases identical to TRBD2. After removal of 3 bases from V and 0 bases from J, the junction contained 2 bases not matched to a gene. CDR3 size: 15 residues. Germline V lookup: CDR1 DFQATT, CDR2 SNEGSKA (reference sequence). CDR3 sequence (DNA): TGCAGTGCTAGGGGGACTAGCGGGAACTCCTACGAGCAGTACTTC. It encodes CSARGTSGNSYEQYF.

This chain connects TRBV7-2 to TRBJ2-1, with a weak D call TRBD2 (5 bases). CDR3 length equals 16 residues. In germline, CDR1 is SGHTA, CDR2 FQGNSA. Trimming removed 1 base from V and 10 bases from J, with 20 bases in between. In DNA form, the CDR3 reads TGTGCCAGCAGCTTAGTCCTAGGCGGCGGGCCAAGCGAGCAGTTCTTC. Residues: CASSLVLGGGPSEQFF. The full variable domain, in which reference TRBV7-2 and TRBJ2-1 provide the parts outside the CDR3, is GAGVSQSPSNKVTEKGKDVELRCDPISGHTALYWYRQSLGQGLEFLIYFQGNSAPDKSGLPSDRFSAERTGGSVSTLTIQRTQQEDSAVYLCASSLVLGGGPSEQFFGPGTRLTVL.

The DNA of the CDR3 is TGTGCCAGCAACGAAGACTCTAGCCAAAAAGCTAGGAACAATGAGCAGTTCTTC. Translation: CASNEDSSQKARNNEQFF. The chain has TRBV6-2 or TRBV6-3 and TRBJ2-1; weak D call: TRBD2 (5 bases). The CDR3 is 18 residues long. CDR1 and CDR2 (germline): MNHEY, SVGEGT. V shed 7 bases and J shed 5 bases, with 27 bases lying between them.

This clonotype was picked up a small number of times. The V and J genes are TRBV2 and TRBJ2-1, with D perhaps matching TRBD2 (6 bases). V lost 3 bases and J lost 9, with 9 bases in between. Germline values: CDR1 SNHLY, CDR2 FYNNEI. This CDR3 contains 12 residues. CDR3 nucleotides: TGTGCCAGCAGTGAGGACTACGGTGAGCAGTTCTTC. Translated, it gives CASSEDYGEQFF.

The chain combines TRBV27 with TRBJ2-5; 9 nucleotides match TRBD2. Losses at the gene ends were 2 bases for V and 2 bases for J; bases not matched to a gene: 3. The CDR3 loop spans 15 amino acids. Germline V CDR1 and CDR2: MNHEY, SMNVEV (reference sequence). DNA for the CDR3: TGTGCCAGCAGTTTACTAGCGGGATTTCAAGAGACCCAGTACTTC. Translation gives CASSLLAGFQETQYF.

This clonotype came up many times. The CDR3 loop is CASTTNTDTQYF. The CDR3 nucleotides read TGTGCCAGCACCACGAACACAGATACGCAGTATTTT. This chain connects TRBV12-3 or TRBV12-4 to TRBJ2-3; D not resolved. V was trimmed by 7 bases and J by 2 bases, leaving 7 bases between them. The CDR3 covers 12 residues.

Remarks on this clonotype: The junction does not match germline at one end; this may be a read error. This chain links TRBV4-1 with TRBJ2-3, with a weak D call TRBD1 (5 bases). Germline loops: CDR1 MGHRA, CDR2 YSYEKL. The CDR3 is 13 residues long. The CDR3 reads CASSQAQTDTRYF. For the CDR3, the DNA is TGCGCCAGCAGCCAAGCCCAGACAGATACGCGGTATTTT.

In nucleotides, the CDR3 is TGTGCCAGCAGCCAAGGGGTAGGACGTGGCTACACCTTC. Protein product: CASSQGVGRGYTF. V gene TRBV3-1 combines with J gene TRBJ1-2; D remains ambiguous. Germline CDR1 and CDR2: LGHDT and YNNKEL (reference sequence). This CDR3 region has 13 residues. Trimming shortened V by 1 base and J by 7 bases, and 10 bases separated the two germline ends.

This chain connects TRBV15 to TRBJ2-7; D not certain. The CDR3 length is 13 residues. Germline assignment: CDR1 LNHNV and CDR2 YYDKDF (reference sequence). V lost 8 bases to trimming and J lost 5 bases, with 16 bases between them. The CDR3 DNA reads as TGTGCCACCGCGGCTACCGCTTTCGACGAGCAGTACTTC. This gives the protein CATAATAFDEQYF.

The chain has TRBV6-1 and TRBJ1-5; D gene uncertain. Germline V lookup: CDR1 MNHNS, CDR2 SASEGT. This CDR3 region has 13 residues. V lost 1 base and J lost 6, with 7 bases in between. DNA for the CDR3: TGTGCCAGCAGTGAAGACCCACTTCAGCCCCAGCATTTT. Its translation: CASSEDPLQPQHF.

This chain uses TRBV20-1 with TRBJ1-2, with D unclear. The CDR3 contains 15 residues. V was trimmed by 7 bases and J by 5 bases, leaving 23 bases between them. CDR1 and CDR2 from the germline V gene are DFQATT and SNEGSKA (reference sequence). CDR3 in amino acids: CSVVSEGRSKYGYTF. DNA for the CDR3: TGCAGTGTAGTATCTGAAGGACGGTCCAAATATGGCTACACCTTC.

The V gene is TRBV20-1, the J gene TRBJ2-3; possible D gene TRBD2, 5 bases. Germline values: CDR1 DFQATT, CDR2 SNEGSKA (reference sequence). This CDR3 has 13 amino acids. The CDR3 region is CRAGDRSTDTQYF. For the CDR3, the DNA is TGCAGGGCCGGGGATCGGAGCACAGATACGCAGTATTTT.

The gene calls are TRBV29-1 and TRBJ2-7; D is uncertain. Between the trimmed V and J ends, which lost 5 bases and 4 bases, there was a span of 9 bases. This CDR3 comprises 11 residues. Germline V CDR1 and CDR2: SQVTM, ANQGSEA. This CDR3 reads CSVLHGYEQYF. CDR3 nucleotides: TGCAGCGTTTTACACGGATACGAGCAGTACTTC.

The genes are TRBV9 and TRBJ2-1; D is uncertain. CDR3 length equals 16 residues. Per germline, CDR1 SGDLS and CDR2 YYNGEE. Trimming removed 1 base at V and 8 bases at J, with 19 bases between. The DNA of the CDR3 is TGTGCCAGCAGCGTACTTCTGAATACGGGTCAGCATGAGCAGTTCTTC. Its translation: CASSVLLNTGQHEQFF.

This clonotype was counted between two and nine times. This chain links TRBV4-3 with TRBJ2-7, with TRBD1 matching over 7 bases. Germline CDR1 LGHNA, CDR2 YSLEER. The V segment lost 0 bases and the J segment 3 bases; nucleotides outside the gene matches: 11. The CDR3 runs to 17 residues. The CDR3 is CASSQDLTRTGIYEQYF. The CDR3 bases are TGCGCCAGCAGCCAAGACCTCACTAGGACAGGAATCTACGAGCAGTACTTC.

The chain links TRBV7-6 to TRBJ2-1; 7 nucleotides line up with TRBD2. CDR1 and CDR2 (germline): SGHVS, FNYEAQ. This CDR3 contains 15 residues. V lost 4 bases and J lost 4; bases outside the gene matches: 7. CDR3 sequence: CASSSGTKTYNEQFF. The CDR3 coding sequence is TGTGCCAGCAGCTCTGGGACTAAGACGTACAATGAGCAGTTCTTC.

V usage is TRBV7-2 and J usage is TRBJ1-1; the D gene is possibly TRBD1 (5 bases). Looked up from germline, CDR1 is SGHTA and CDR2 is FQGNSA. Deletions cut 2 bases from V and 5 bases from J, with 6 bases between. The CDR3 loop spans 12 amino acids. The CDR3 coding sequence is TGTGCCAGCAGCTTAAGACAGACTGAAGCTTTCTTT. Protein product: CASSLRQTEAFF.

The chain uses TRBV27 and TRBJ1-5, with 7 bases matching TRBD1. Germline trimming cut 3 bases from V and 2 bases from J; bases unmatched to any gene: 7. Germline CDR1 MNHEY, CDR2 SMNVEV (reference sequence). The CDR3 contains 16 residues. The CDR3 DNA is TGTGCCAGCAGTTTTGGGACAGCGGCGGGCAATCAGCCCCAGCATTTT. Protein product: CASSFGTAAGNQPQHF.

Ten or more counts support this clonotype. This chain links TRBV29-1 with TRBJ2-1; D is ambiguous. The V and J ends lost 7 bases and 4 bases respectively, with 8 bases between them. The CDR3 extends over 11 amino acids. The germline gives CDR1 SQVTM, CDR2 ANQGSEA. The CDR3 sequence: CSALLYNEQFF. The CDR3, as DNA: TGCAGCGCCCTCCTTTACAATGAGCAGTTCTTC.

This clonotype was observed a few times. The chain links TRBV4-1 to TRBJ2-5, with D possibly TRBD2 on 5 matching bases. Germline V gives CDR1 MGHRA, CDR2 YSYEKL. This CDR3 comprises 14 residues. With 1 base removed from V and 1 base from J, the gap between germline ends came to 7 bases. CDR3 residues: CASSQGLSQETQYF. DNA of the CDR3: TGCGCCAGCAGCCAAGGACTAAGCCAAGAGACCCAGTACTTC.

There are a few counts of this clonotype. The chain links TRBV29-1 to TRBJ2-4; TRBD2 aligns across 7 bases. Germline trimming cut 6 bases from V and 6 bases from J; bases unmatched to any gene: 8. The CDR3 covers 13 residues. Germline V CDR1 and CDR2: SQVTM, ANQGSEA. The CDR3: CSVGGGRRNIQYF. The CDR3 coding sequence is TGCAGCGTGGGTGGCGGGAGAAGAAACATTCAGTACTTC.

The chain's CDR3 is CASPKVSPLHF. The CDR3 coding sequence is TGTGCCAGCCCTAAGGTTTCACCCCTCCACTTT. The chain is built from TRBV21-1 and TRBJ1-6. TRBV21-1 is listed as a pseudogene. This CDR3 is built from 11 residues.

This clonotype was observed a single time. The rearrangement uses TRBV6-1 and TRBJ2-1, with D tentatively TRBD2 (6 bases). Germline CDR1 and CDR2: MNHNS and SASEGT. The CDR3 length is 16 residues. The V end was cut by 0 bases, the J end by 6 bases, with 15 bases between. The CDR3 nucleotides are TGTGCCAGCAGTGAAGCCTTTTTAGGAGGGGTCAATGAGCAGTTCTTC. This translates into CASSEAFLGGVNEQFF.

The chain joins TRBV11-2 to TRBJ2-1; the match to TRBD2 covers 8 bases. CDR3 size: 17 residues. The germline V gene has CDR1 SGHAT and CDR2 FQNNGV. V gave up 1 base and J gave up 5 bases; unmatched junction bases: 10. CDR3 DNA: TGTGCCAGCAGCTTAGCTGGGGGCGGGGGGAGGCACAATGAGCAGTTCTTC. Translating gives CASSLAGGGGRHNEQFF.

The rearrangement links TRBV7-9 to TRBJ2-5, with D possibly called TRBD1 or TRBD2 (5 bases each). The J call is uncertain, as TRBJ2-7 better fits the DNA end. The germline V gene encodes CDR1 SEHNR and CDR2 FQNEAQ (reference sequence). The CDR3 runs 13 residues. The CDR3 region is CASSSSGPNEQYF. The CDR3 nucleotides read TGTGCCAGCAGCTCATCGGGGCCCAACGAGCAGTACTTC.